Here is one T cell receptor beta chain with its context. The antigen is not known. This specimen belongs to a study of T cell responses to AZD1222 COVID-19 vaccine. Points from the study as a whole: Spike-specific TCR breadth and depth grew following two AZD1222 doses. The span of vaccine-associated CD4 TCRs extended across spike, with dominance at 160-218 and 743-854. No day 14 peak samples; only post-peak repertoires were characterized.

The method was immunoSEQ multiplex PCR; TCRdb's version includes in-frame clones alone and lacks a portion of them. The data show about 82,000 clones, approximately 83% seen once. This CDR3 comprises 13 residues. The germline CDR1 and CDR2 sequences are KGHSH and LQKENI. Trimming left V 6 bases short and J 3 bases short, with 11 bases between. The chain joins TRBV18 to TRBJ1-1, with D possibly matching TRBD1 (6 bases). This sequence was found in an adult who received the AZD1222 COVID-19 vaccine. The starting material was peripheral blood, obtained 28 days after the second AZD1222 dose. The CDR3 DNA follows: TGTGCCAGCTCGGGGGCAGGGGACACTGAAGCTTTCTTT. It translates to CASSGAGDTEAFF. Combining the CDR3 with reference TRBV18 and TRBJ1-1 gives the whole variable domain NAGVMQNPRHLVRRRGQEARLRCSPMKGHSHVYWYRQLPEEGLKFMVYLQKENIIDESGMPKERFSAEFPKEGPSILRIQQVVRGDSAAYFCASSGAGDTEAFFGQGTRLTVV.